This T cell receptor beta chain was sequenced during a study of blood T cell repertoires in COVID-19 (TCRdb year 2020). About the investigation overall: The collaborator samples originated in the United States, Italy and Spain and spanned the acute and convalescent phases of COVID-19. The samples were drawn from two sources: the first 160 participants of the ongoing ImmuneRACE study, and 1,254 subjects contributed by 6 global collaborators. A freely available public database, intended as a resource for researchers studying the immune response to SARS-CoV-2, is where the repertoires were released. The dataset comprised deeply sampled blood TCRbeta repertoires from subjects exposed to, actively infected with, or recovered from COVID-19. The sample metadata nearly always contained a de-identified subject ID, COVID-19 status, age in years and sex. The material from the prospective study consisted of cDNA or gDNA derived from T cells, B-cell-depleted T cells, or PBMCs. Where HLA class I and class II types were available, the types were taken from metadata supplied by the sample provider, not from assay-based typing.

Worth noting for this clone: Its antigen has not been determined. Base qualities are not at hand, and no much larger clone is one base apart.

TCRbeta CDR3 regions were amplified from genomic DNA using the immunoSEQ Assay, a bias-controlled multiplex PCR. On the authors' methods: Nucleated cell counts per sample were estimated from amplification of reference gene primers within the assay. Sequence reads were collapsed and filtered to measure the absolute abundance of every unique TCRbeta CDR3 rearrangement. For each sample, productive Simpson clonality was calculated as the square root of Simpson's diversity index over productive rearrangements. In its TCRdb copy, this immuneACCESS table keeps in-frame sequences only and misses some clones. Where compared with another copy, unresolved V genes explain less than half of these, and the others have no known cause. The V and J calls and clone size were taken over from that table, and D and trimming were inferred from the DNA. Recorded for this sample are 100,000 to 130,000 clones; 88% of them occurred a single time. Approximately 6.2% of the sample is in the top ten clones.

Findings and caveats that apply to the study as a whole: Clinical and demographic metadata were provided uncurated, with the amount varying by source and participant.

The V end loses 6 bases and the J end loses 2 bases, and a stretch of 10 bases separates them. The germline V gene (reference sequence) supplies CDR1 SEHNR and CDR2 FQNEAQ. Inclusive of the bounding cysteine and phenylalanine, the CDR3 is 13 residues long. The kept DNA is CDR3 alone, 39 bases in frame from the first base. The collaborating institutions used their own protocols to collect whole blood in K2EDTA tubes. For TCRbeta analysis, collaborator samples were shipped as frozen whole blood, as isolated PBMCs, or as DNA extracted from either sample type. The sequenced material came from peripheral blood. The rearranged chain carries TRBV7-9 and TRBJ1-1; no D segment can be confidently identified. The TCR sequence derives from a man aged 45-65 years with active or convalescent COVID-19. The sequence in DNA is TGTGCCAGCAGACCAGACTACAACACTGAAGCTTTCTTT. It encodes CASRPDYNTEAFF.